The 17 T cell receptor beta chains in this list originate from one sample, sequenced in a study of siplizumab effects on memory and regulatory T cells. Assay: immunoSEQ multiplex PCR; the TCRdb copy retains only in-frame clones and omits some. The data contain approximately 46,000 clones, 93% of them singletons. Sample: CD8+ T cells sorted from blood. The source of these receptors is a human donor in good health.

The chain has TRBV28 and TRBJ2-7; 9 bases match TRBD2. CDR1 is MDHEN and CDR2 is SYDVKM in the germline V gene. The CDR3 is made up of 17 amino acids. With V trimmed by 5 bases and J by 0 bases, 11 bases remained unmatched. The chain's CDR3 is CASSLTGLAGISYEQYF. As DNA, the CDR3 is TGTGCCAGCAGTCTAACGGGGCTAGCGGGGATCTCCTACGAGCAGTACTTC.

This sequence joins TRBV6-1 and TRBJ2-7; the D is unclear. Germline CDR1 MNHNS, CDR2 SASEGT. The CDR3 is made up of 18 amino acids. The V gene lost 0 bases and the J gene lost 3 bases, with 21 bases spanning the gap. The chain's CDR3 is CASSEALKGGPPFYEQYF. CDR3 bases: TGTGCCAGCAGTGAAGCGTTAAAGGGTGGGCCGCCGTTCTACGAGCAGTACTTC.

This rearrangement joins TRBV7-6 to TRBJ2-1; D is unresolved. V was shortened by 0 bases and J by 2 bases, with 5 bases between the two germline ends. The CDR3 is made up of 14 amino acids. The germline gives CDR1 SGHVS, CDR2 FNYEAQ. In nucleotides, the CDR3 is TGTGCCAGCAGCTTAGCGGCTACCTACAATGAGCAGTTCTTC. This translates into CASSLAATYNEQFF. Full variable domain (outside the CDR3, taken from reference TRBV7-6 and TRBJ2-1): GAGVSQSPRYKVTKRGQDVALRCDPISGHVSLYWYRQALGQGPEFLTYFNYEAQQDKSGLPNDRFSAERPEGSISTLTIQRTEQRDSAMYRCASSLAATYNEQFFGPGTRLTVL.

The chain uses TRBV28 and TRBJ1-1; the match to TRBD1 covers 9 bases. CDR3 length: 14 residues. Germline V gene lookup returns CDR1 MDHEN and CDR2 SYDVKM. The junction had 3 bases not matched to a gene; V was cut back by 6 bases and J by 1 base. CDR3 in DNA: TGTGCCAGCAGGGGGACAGGGAAGAACACTGAAGCTTTCTTT. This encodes CASRGTGKNTEAFF.

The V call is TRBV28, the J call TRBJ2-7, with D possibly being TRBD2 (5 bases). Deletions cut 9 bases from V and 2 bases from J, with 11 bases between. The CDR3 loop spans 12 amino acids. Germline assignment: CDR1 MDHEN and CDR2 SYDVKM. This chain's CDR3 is CARRPGAYEQYF. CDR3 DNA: TGTGCCAGACGACCCGGGGCCTACGAGCAGTACTTC.

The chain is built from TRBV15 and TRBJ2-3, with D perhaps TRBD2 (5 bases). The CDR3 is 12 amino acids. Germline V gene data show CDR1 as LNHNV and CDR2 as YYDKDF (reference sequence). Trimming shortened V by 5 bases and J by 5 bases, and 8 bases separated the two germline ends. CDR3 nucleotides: TGTGCCACCAGCGAGAGGGTAGATACGCAGTATTTT. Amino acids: CATSERVDTQYF.

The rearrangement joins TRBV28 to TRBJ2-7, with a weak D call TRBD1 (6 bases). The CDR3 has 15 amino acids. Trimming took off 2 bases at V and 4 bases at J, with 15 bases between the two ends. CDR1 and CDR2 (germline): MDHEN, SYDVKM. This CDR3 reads CASSLGTGLRYEQYF. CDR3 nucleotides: TGTGCCAGCAGTTTAGGCACAGGGTTGCGATACGAGCAGTACTTC.

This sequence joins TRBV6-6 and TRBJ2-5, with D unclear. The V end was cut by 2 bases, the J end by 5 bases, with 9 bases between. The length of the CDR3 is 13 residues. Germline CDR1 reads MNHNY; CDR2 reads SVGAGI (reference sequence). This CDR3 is CASSYVKIETQYF. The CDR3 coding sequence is TGTGCCAGCAGTTACGTTAAGATTGAGACCCAGTACTTC.

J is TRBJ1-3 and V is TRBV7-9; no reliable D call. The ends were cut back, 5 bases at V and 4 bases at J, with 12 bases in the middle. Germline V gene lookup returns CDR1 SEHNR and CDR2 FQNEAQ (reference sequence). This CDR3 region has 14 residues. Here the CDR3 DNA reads TGTGCCAGCAGCCCCTCTCTCGACGGAAACACCATATATTTT. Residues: CASSPSLDGNTIYF.

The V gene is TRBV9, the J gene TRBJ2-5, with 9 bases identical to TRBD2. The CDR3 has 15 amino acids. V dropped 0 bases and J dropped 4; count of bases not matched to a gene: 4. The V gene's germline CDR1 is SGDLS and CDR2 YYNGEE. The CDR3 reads CASSVDDSGGETQYF. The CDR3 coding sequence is TGTGCCAGCAGCGTAGATGATAGCGGGGGAGAGACCCAGTACTTC. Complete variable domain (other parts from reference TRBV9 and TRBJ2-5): DSGVTQTPKHLITATGQRVTLRCSPRSGDLSVYWYQQSLDQGLQFLIQYYNGEERAKGNILERFSAQQFPDLHSELNLSSLELGDSALYFCASSVDDSGGETQYFGPGTRLLVL.

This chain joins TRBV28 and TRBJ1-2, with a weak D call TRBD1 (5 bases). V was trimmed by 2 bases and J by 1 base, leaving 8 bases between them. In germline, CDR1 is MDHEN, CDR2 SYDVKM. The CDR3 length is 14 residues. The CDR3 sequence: CASSLRGYNYGYTF. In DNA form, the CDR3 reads TGTGCCAGCAGTTTAAGGGGTTATAACTATGGCTACACCTTC.

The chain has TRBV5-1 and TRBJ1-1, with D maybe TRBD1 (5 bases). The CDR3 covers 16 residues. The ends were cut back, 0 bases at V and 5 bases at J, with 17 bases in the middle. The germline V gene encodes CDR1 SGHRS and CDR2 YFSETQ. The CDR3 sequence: CASSLDAPGAGTEAFF. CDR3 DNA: TGCGCCAGCAGCTTGGACGCCCCTGGGGCGGGAACTGAAGCTTTCTTT.

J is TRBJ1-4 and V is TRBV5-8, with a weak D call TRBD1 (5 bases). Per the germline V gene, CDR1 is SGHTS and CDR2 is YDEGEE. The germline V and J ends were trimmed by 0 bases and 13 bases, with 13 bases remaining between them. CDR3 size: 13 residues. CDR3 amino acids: CASSLGGGRRLFF. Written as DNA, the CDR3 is TGTGCCAGCAGCTTGGGTGGGGGAAGGAGACTGTTTTTT.

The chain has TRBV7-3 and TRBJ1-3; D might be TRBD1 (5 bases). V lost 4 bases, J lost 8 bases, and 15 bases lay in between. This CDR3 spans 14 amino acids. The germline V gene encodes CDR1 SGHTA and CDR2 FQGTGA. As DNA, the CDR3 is TGTGCCAGCAGCTCCGGGGCGGAACAGGACACCATATATTTT. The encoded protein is CASSSGAEQDTIYF.

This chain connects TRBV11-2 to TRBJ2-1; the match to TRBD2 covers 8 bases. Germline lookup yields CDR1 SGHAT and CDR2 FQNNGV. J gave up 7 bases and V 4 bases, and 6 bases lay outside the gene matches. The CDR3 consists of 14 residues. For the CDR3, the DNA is TGTGCCAGCAGCTCTAAGGGACTAGAGAATGAGCAGTTCTTC. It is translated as CASSSKGLENEQFF.

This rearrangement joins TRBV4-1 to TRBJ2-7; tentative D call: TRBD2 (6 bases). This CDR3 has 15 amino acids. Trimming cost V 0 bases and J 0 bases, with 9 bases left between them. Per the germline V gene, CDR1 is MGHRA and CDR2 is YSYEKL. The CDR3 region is CASSQDSGSSYEQYF. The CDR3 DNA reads TGCGCCAGCAGCCAAGATAGCGGTAGCTCCTACGAGCAGTACTTC.

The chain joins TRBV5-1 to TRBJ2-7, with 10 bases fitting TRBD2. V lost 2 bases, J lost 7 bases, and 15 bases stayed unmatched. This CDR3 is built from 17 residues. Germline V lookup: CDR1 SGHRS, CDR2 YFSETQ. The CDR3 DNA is TGCGCCAGCAGCTTACTTGAAGCGGGAGGGTTCAGTAGGGAGCAGTACTTC. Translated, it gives CASSLLEAGGFSREQYF.